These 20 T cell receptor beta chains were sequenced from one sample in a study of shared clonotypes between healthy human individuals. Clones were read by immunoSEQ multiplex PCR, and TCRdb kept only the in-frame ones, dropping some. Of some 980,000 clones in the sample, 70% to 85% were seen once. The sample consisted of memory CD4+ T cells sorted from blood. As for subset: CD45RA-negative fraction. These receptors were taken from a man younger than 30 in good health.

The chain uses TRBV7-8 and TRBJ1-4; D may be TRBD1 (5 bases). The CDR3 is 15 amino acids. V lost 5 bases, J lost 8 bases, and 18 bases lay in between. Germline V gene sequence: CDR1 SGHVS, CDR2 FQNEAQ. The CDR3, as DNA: TGTGCCAGCAGCGGACGGACGGGGACGGAGGAAAAACTGTTTTTT. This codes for CASSGRTGTEEKLFF.

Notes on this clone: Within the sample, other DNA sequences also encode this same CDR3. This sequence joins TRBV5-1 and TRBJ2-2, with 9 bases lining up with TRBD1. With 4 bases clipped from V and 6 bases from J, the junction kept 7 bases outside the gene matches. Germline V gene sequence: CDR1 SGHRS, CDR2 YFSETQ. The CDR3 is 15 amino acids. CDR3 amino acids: CASSPRTGAAGELFF. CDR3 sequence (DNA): TGCGCCAGCAGCCCTCGGACAGGGGCGGCCGGGGAGCTGTTTTTT.

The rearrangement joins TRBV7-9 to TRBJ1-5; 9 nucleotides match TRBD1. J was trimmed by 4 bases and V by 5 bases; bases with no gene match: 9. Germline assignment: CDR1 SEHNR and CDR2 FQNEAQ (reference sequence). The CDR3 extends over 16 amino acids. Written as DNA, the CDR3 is TGTGCCAGCAGCCCCGGACAGGGGATGAGGAATCAGCCCCAGCATTTT. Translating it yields CASSPGQGMRNQPQHF.

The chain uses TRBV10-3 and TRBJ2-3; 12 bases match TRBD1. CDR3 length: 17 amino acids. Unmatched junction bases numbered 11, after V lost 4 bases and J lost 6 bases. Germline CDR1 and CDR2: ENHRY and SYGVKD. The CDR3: CAISAPTGTGGMDTQYF. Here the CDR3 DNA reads TGTGCCATCAGTGCACCAACCGGGACAGGGGGCATGGATACGCAGTATTTT.

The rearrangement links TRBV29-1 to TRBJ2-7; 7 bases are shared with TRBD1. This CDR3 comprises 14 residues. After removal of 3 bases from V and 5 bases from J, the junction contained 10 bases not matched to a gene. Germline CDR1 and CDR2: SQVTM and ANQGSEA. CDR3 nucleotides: TGCAGCGTTGAGGCCCGACAGGGTCGGAACGAGCAGTACTTC. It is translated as CSVEARQGRNEQYF.

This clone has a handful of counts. CDR3 in DNA: TGTGCCAGCAGTTTAACAGGGGGTGGCTACACCTTC. This encodes CASSLTGGGYTF. The gene calls are TRBV6-6 and TRBJ1-2; 8 nucleotides line up with TRBD1. The CDR3 is 12 amino acids. The germline CDR1 and CDR2 sequences are MNHNY and SVGAGI (reference sequence). With V trimmed by 4 bases and J by 7 bases, 2 bases remained unmatched.

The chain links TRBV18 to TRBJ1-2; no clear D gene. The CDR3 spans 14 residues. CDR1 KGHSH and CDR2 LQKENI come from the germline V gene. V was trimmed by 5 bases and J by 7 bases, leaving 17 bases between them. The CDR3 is CASSGTPGNFGYTF. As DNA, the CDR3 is TGTGCCAGCTCAGGCACCCCGGGTAATTTTGGCTACACCTTC.

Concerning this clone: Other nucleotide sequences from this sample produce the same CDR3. The CDR3 protein is CASSRDSQETQYF. For the CDR3, the DNA is TGTGCCAGCAGCAGGGACTCTCAAGAGACCCAGTACTTC. The chain combines TRBV5-4 with TRBJ2-5; TRBD2 is a possible D gene (6 bases). The CDR3 runs 13 residues. Germline loops: CDR1 SGHNT, CDR2 YYREEE (reference sequence). Trimming stripped 4 bases from V and 2 bases from J, with 9 bases between.

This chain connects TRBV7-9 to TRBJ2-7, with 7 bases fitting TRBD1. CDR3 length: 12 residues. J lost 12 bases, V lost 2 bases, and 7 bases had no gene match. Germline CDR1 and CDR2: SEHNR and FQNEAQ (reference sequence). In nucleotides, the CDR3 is TGTGCCAGCAGCTTACAGGACAGGCCTCCGTACTTC. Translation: CASSLQDRPPYF.

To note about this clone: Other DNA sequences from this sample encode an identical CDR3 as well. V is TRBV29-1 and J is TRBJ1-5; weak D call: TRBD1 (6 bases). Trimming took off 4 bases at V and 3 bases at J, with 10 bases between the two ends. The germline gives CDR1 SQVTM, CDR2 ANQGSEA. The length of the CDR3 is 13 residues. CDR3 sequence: CSVGAGDNQPQHF. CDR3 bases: TGCAGCGTTGGTGCAGGGGACAATCAGCCCCAGCATTTT.

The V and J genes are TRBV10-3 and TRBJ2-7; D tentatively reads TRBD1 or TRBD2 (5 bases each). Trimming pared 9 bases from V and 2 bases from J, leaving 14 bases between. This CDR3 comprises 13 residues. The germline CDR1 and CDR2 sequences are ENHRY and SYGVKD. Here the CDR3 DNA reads TGTGCCATTCAGGAGTGGGACGCCTACGAGCAGTACTTC. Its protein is CAIQEWDAYEQYF.

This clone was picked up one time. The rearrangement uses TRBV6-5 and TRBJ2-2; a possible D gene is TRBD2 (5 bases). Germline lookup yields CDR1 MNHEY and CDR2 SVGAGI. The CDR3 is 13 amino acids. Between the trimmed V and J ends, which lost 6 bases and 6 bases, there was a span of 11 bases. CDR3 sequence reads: CASSRVGAGELFF. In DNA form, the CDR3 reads TGTGCCAGCAGCCGGGTGGGAGCCGGGGAGCTGTTTTTT.

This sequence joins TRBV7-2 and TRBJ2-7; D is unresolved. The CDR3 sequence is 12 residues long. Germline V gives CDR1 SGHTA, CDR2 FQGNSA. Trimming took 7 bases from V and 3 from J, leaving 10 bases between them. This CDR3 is CASNPPSYEQYF. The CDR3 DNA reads TGTGCCAGCAACCCTCCCAGCTACGAGCAGTACTTC.

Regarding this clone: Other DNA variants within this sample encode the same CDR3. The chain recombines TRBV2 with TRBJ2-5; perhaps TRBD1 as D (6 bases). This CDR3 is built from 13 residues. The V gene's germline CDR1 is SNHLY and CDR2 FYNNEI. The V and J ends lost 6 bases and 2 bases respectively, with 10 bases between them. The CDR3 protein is CASRRTEQETQYF. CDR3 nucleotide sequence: TGTGCCAGCAGGCGGACAGAACAAGAGACCCAGTACTTC.

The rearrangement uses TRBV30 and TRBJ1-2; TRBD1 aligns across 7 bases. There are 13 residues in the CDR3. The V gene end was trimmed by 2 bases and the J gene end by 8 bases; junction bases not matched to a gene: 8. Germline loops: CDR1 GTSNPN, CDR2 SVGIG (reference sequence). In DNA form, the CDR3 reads TGTGCCTGGAGTCCAGGACAGGCTCCCGGCTACACCTTC. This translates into CAWSPGQAPGYTF.

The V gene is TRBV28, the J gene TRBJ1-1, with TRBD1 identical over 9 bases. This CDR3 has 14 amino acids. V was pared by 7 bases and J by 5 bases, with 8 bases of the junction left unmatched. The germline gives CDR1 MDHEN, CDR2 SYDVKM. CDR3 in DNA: TGTGCCAGCACCCTAACAGGGGGCGGTACTGAAGCTTTCTTT. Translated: CASTLTGGGTEAFF.

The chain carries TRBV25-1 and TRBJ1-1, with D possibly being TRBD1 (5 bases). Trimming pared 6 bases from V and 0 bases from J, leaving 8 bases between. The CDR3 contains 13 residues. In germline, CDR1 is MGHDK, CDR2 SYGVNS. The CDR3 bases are TGTGCCAGCAGGCGGACAATGAACACTGAAGCTTTCTTT. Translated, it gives CASRRTMNTEAFF.

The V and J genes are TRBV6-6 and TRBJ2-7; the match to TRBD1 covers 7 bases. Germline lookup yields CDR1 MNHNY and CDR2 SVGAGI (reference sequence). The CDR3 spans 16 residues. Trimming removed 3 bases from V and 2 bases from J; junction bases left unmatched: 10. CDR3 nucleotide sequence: TGTGCCAGCAGTTATCGGGACAGCAAGGGGGCCTACGAGCAGTACTTC. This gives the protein CASSYRDSKGAYEQYF.

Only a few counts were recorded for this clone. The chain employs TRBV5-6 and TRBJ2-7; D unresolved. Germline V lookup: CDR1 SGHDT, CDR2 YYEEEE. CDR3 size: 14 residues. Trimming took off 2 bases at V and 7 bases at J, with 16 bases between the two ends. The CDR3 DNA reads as TGTGCCAGCAGCTTCGGCCAGCTTCTGAGGGAGCAGTACTTC. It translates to CASSFGQLLREQYF.

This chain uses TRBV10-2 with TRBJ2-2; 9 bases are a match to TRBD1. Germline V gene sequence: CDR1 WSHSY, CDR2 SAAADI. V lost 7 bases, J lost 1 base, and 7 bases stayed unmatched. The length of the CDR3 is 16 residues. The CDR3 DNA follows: TGCGCCAGCAACTCGCCGGGACAGGGGAACACCGGGGAGCTGTTTTTT. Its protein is CASNSPGQGNTGELFF.